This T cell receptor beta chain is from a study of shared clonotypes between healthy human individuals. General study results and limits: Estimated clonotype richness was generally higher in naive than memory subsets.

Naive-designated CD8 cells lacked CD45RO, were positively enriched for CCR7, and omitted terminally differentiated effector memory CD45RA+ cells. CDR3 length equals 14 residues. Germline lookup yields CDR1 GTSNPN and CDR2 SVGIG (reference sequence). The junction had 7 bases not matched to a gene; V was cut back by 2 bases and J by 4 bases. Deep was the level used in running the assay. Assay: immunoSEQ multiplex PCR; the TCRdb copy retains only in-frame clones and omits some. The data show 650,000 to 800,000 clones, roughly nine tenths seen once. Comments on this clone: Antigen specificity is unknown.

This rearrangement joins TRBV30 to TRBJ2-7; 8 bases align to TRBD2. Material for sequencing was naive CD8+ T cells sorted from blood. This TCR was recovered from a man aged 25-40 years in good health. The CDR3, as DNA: TGTGCCTGGAGTACAGGCGGGAGGCGGTACGAGCAGTACTTC. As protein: CAWSTGGRRYEQYF.